This record covers a single T cell receptor beta chain. Its cognate antigen is unknown. This specimen belongs to a study of beta chain features in type 1 diabetes. Every bit of the isolated RNA underwent reverse transcription, so sequencing read expressed TCRB transcripts. Sequenced naive, central memory and regulatory T cell samples produced an average of approximately 3.8 million reads. Sequencing used immunoSEQ multiplex PCR; TCRdb keeps in-frame clones, though not all of them. The sample contains hundreds of thousands of clones, over 13% of which appear only once. Via the markers CD45RO/CCR7/CD25/CD127/CD95/CD27, stem cell-like memory, regulatory, central memory and naive CD4+ cells were sorted. Every sorted population was more than 95% pure. Study conclusions and caveats: In every one of the four CD4+ subsets, TCRB CDR3s were moderately but significantly shorter in Type 1 diabetes patients.

The TCR comes from a man younger than 35 with type 1 diabetes. Sequenced sample: naive CD4+ T cells from blood.

This chain's CDR3 is CASKEELGSPLHF. The CDR3 nucleotides read TGTGCCAGCAAGGAGGAATTGGGTTCACCCCTCCACTTT. The V call is TRBV2, the J call TRBJ1-6, with D unresolved. With 7 bases removed from V and 9 bases from J, the gap between germline ends came to 13 bases. CDR1 SNHLY and CDR2 FYNNEI come from the germline V gene. There are 13 residues in the CDR3.